This T cell receptor (beta chain) derives from a study of blood T cells in healthy people across ages. The authors ran a second PCR of roughly 6 to 12 cycles using a sample-barcoded 5' primer and a J-beta primer mix. Any given sample supplied a minimum of 3 million CDR3-containing paired-end reads. One entry per CDR3 protein, called by TCRdb with MiXCR from the 5' RACE reads. In the table there are hundreds of thousands of distinct CDR3 sequences, about 47% of which are singletons. For this clonotype: The antigen is undetermined. A read error may account for a junction end that differs from germline.

Broader study findings: TCR beta diversity per million T cells fell roughly linearly with age. It was not possible, with unsorted PBMCs, to conclusively compare naive and antigen-experienced cells.

Germline assignment: CDR1 SGHRS and CDR2 YFSETQ. This CDR3 comprises 12 residues. The TCR sequence derives from an elderly man in good health. Sequencing input: blood. The chain links TRBV5-1 to TRBJ2-3, with D unresolved. CDR3 sequence: CASSPSTDTRYF. As DNA, the CDR3 is TGCGCCAGCAGCCCATCCACAGATACGCGGTATTTT.